This T cell receptor (beta chain) was obtained from a study of T cell responses to AZD1222 COVID-19 vaccine. Overall study: Analyses pooled second doses at about 4 or about 12 weeks.

Trimming shortened V by 1 base and J by 5 bases, and 2 bases separated the two germline ends. Germline V gene sequence: CDR1 SGHTA, CDR2 FQGNSA. The CDR3 spans 12 residues. The protocol was immunoSEQ multiplex PCR, while the TCRdb copy is restricted to in-frame clones and leaves out a portion. The table includes approximately 150,000 clones, about 91% detected once. The receptor's source is an adult in good health. This chain joins TRBV7-2 and TRBJ2-2; D uncertain. Sequencing was performed on peripheral blood, taken on day 0 of AZD1222 vaccination. CDR3 in DNA: TGTGCCAGCAGCTTAGGAACCGGGGAGCTGTTTTTT. Encoded protein: CASSLGTGELFF.